This TCR beta chain derives from a study of response to subunit inactivated influenza vaccine. Broader study findings: The authors suggested that every seasonal influenza vaccination recruits few new T cells.

Trimming cost V 5 bases and J 13 bases; bases outside gene matches: 20. The germline V gene encodes CDR1 PRHDT and CDR2 FYEKMQ (reference sequence). The CDR3 loop spans 17 amino acids. TCRdb analysed the RT-PCR reads with MiXCR anew, one entry per CDR3 protein. The sample carries around 170,000 distinct CDR3 sequences, roughly 10% recorded once. With regard to this clonotype: Antigen: not known.

The sequence came from a man aged 45-69 years who received an inactivated influenza vaccine. V usage is TRBV13 and J usage is TRBJ1-6; 7 bases are a match to TRBD1. Sequencing was performed on CD8+ T cells sorted from PBMCs, taken approximately 25 months after vaccination. The CDR3 DNA is TGTGCCAGCAGCGCCCGCGATGGGACAGCGACGACTTTGCCCCTCCACTTT. The encoded protein is CASSARDGTATTLPLHF.